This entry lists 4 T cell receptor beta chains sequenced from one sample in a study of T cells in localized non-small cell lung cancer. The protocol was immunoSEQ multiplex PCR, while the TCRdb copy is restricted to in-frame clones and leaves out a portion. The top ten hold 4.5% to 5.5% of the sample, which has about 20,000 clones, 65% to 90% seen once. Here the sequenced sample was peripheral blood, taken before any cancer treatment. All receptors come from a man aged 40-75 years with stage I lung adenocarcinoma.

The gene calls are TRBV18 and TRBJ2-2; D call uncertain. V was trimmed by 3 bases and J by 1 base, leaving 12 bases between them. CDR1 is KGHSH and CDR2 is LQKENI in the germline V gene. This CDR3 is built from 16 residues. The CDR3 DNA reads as TGTGCCAGCTCACCTATAGGACCCTTGAACACCGGGGAGCTGTTTTTT. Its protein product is CASSPIGPLNTGELFF.

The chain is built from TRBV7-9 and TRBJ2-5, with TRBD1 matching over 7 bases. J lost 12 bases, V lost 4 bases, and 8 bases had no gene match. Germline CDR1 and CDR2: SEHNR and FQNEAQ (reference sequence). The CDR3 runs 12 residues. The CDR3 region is CASSSLDRSEYF. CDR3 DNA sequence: TGTGCCAGCAGCTCCTTGGACAGGTCCGAGTACTTC.

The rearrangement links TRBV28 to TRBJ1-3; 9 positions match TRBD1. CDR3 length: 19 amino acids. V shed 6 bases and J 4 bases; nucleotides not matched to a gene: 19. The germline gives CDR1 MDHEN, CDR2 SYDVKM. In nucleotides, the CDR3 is TGTGCCAGCAGCTCAGGGACAGGGTCCCGGTGGTCCTACGGAAACACCATATATTTT. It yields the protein CASSSGTGSRWSYGNTIYF.

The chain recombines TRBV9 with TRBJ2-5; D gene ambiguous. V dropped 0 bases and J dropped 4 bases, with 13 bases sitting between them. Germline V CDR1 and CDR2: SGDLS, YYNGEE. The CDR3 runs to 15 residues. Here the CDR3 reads CASSVDGRILETQYF. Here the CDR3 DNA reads TGTGCCAGCAGCGTAGACGGCAGGATCTTAGAGACCCAGTACTTC.